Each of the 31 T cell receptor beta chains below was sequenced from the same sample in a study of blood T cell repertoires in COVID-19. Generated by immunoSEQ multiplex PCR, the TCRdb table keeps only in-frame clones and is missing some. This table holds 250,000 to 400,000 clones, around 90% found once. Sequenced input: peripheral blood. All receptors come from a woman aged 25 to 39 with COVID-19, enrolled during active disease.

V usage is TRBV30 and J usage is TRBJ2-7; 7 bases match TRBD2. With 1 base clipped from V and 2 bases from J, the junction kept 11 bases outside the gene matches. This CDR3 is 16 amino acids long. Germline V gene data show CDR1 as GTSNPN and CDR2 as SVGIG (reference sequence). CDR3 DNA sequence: TGTGCCTGGAGTGGAGACCTAGCGGTCCTGGCCTACGAGCAGTACTTC. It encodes CAWSGDLAVLAYEQYF.

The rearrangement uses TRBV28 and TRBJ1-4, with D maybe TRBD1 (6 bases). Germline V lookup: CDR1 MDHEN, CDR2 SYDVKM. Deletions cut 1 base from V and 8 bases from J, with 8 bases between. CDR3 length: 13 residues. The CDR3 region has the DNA TGTGCCAGCAGTTTATCGACAGGCGAAAAACTGTTTTTT. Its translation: CASSLSTGEKLFF.

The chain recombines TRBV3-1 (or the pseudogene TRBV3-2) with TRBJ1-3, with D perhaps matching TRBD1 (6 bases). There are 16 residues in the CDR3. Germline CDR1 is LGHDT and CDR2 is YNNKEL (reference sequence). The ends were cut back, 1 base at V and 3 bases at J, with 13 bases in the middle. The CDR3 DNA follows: TGTGCCAGCAGCCAAGGGTCAGGGGCCGGTGGAAACACCATATATTTT. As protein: CASSQGSGAGGNTIYF.

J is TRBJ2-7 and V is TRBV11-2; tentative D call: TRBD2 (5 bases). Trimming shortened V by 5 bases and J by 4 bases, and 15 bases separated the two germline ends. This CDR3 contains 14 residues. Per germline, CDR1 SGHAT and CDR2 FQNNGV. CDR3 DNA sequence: TGTGCCAGCAGCCCGGACTGGGCCCGTTACGAGCAGTACTTC. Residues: CASSPDWARYEQYF.

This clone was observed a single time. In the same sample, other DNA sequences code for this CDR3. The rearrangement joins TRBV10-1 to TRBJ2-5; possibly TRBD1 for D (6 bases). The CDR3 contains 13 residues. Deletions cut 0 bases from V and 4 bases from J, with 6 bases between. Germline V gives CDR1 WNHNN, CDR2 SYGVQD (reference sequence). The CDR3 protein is CASSESGGETQYF. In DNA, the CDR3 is TGCGCCAGCAGTGAGTCAGGGGGAGAGACCCAGTACTTC.

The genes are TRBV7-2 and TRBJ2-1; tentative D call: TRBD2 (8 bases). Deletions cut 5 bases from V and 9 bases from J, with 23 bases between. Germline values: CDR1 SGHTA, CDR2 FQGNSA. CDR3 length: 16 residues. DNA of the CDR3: TGTGCCAGCAGCCTCCGAGCGGGAGCCCAGGGGGGTGAGCAGTTCTTC. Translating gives CASSLRAGAQGGEQFF.

The CDR3, as DNA: TGTGCCAGCAGGGTAGAGAGTTACGAGCAGTACTTC. It encodes CASRVESYEQYF. The rearrangement links TRBV2 to TRBJ2-7; no clear D gene. Trimming took 6 bases from V and 4 from J, leaving 10 bases between them. The CDR3 contains 12 residues. CDR1 is SNHLY and CDR2 is FYNNEI in the germline V gene.

The CDR3 DNA sequence: TGTGCCAGCAGCTTACTAGCGGGAGGTTTCTACGAGCAGTACTTC. This translates into CASSLLAGGFYEQYF. The chain combines TRBV7-2 with TRBJ2-7; 11 positions agree with TRBD2. The germline V gene encodes CDR1 SGHTA and CDR2 FQGNSA. Trimming removed 2 bases from V and 3 bases from J; junction bases left unmatched: 3. The CDR3 runs 15 residues.

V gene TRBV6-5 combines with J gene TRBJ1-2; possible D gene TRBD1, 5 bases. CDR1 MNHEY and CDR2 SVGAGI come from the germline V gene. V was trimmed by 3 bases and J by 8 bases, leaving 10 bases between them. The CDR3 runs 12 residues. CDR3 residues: CASSYKGNGYTF. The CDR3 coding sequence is TGTGCCAGCAGTTATAAGGGGAACGGCTACACCTTC.

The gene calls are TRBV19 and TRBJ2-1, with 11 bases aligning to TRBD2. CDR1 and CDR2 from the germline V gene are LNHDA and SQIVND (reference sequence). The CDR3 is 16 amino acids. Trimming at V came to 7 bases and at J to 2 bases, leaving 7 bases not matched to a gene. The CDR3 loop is CASKALAGGAYNEQFF. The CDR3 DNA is TGTGCCAGTAAGGCCCTAGCGGGAGGCGCCTACAATGAGCAGTTCTTC.

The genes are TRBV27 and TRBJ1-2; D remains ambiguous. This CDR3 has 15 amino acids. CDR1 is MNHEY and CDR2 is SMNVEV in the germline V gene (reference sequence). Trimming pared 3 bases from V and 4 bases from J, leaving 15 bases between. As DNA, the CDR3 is TGTGCCAGCAGTTTCTCCAGTGGCGGAGTCTATGGCTACACCTTC. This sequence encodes CASSFSSGGVYGYTF.

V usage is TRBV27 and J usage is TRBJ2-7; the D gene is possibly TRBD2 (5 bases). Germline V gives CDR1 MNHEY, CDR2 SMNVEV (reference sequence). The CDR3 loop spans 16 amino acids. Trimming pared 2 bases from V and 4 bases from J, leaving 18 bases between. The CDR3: CASSLTPVEGGYEQYF. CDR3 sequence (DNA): TGTGCCAGCAGTTTAACTCCTGTTGAGGGCGGGTACGAGCAGTACTTC.

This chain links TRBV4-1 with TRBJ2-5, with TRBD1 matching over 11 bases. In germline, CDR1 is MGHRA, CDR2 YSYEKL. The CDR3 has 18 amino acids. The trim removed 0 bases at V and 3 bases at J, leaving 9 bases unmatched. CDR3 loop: CASSQDRDGDRGEETQYF. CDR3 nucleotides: TGCGCCAGCAGCCAAGATCGGGATGGGGACAGGGGGGAAGAGACCCAGTACTTC.

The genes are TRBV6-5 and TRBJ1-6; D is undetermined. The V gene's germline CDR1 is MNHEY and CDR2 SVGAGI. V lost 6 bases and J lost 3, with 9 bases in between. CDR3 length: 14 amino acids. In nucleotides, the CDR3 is TGTGCCAGCAGAGAGGCCATCTATAATTCACCCCTCCACTTT. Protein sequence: CASREAIYNSPLHF.

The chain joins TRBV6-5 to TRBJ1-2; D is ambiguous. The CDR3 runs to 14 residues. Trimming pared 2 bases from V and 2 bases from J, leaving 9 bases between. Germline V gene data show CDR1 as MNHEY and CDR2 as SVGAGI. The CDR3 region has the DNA TGTGCCAGCAGTTACGAGGGAGGCAACTATGGCTACACCTTC. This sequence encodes CASSYEGGNYGYTF.

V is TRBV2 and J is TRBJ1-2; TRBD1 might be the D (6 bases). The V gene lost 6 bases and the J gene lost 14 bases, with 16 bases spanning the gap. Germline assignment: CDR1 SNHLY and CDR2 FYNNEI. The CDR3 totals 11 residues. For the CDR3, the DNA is TGTGCCAGCAGCCTGGACAGCCTCAGGACCTTC. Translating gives CASSLDSLRTF.

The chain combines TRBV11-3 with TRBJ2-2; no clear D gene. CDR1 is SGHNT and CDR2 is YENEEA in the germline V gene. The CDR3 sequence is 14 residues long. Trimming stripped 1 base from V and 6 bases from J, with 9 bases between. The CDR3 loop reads CASSLGAISGELFF. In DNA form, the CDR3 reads TGTGCCAGCAGCTTAGGGGCTATATCCGGGGAGCTGTTTTTT.

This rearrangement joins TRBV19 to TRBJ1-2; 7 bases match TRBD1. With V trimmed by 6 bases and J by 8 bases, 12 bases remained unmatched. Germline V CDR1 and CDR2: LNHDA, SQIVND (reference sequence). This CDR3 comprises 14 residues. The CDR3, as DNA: TGTGCCAGTAGGGCCGGGACAGCCCTTAGGGGCTACACCTTC. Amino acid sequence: CASRAGTALRGYTF.

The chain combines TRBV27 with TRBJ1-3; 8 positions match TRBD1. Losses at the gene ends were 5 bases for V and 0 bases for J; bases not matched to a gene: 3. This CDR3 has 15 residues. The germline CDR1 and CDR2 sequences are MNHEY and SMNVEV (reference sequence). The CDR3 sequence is CASSVDRGSGNTIYF. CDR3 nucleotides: TGTGCCAGCAGTGTCGACAGGGGCTCTGGAAACACCATATATTTT.

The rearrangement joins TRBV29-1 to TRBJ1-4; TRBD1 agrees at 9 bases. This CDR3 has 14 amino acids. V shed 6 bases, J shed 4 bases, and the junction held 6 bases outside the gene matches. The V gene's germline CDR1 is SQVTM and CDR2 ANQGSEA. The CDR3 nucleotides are TGCAGCGTCGCCGGGACAGGGAATAATGAAAAACTGTTTTTT. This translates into CSVAGTGNNEKLFF.

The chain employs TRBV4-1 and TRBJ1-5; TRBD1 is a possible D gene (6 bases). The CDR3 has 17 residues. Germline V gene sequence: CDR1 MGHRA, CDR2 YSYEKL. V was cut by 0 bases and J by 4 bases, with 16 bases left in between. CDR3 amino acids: CASSQEVASGVNQPQHF. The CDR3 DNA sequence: TGCGCCAGCAGCCAAGAAGTCGCATCAGGGGTAAATCAGCCCCAGCATTTT.

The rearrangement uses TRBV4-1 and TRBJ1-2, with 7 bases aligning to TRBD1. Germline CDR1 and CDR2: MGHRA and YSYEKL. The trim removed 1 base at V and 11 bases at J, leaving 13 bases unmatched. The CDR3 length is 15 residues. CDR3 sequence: CASSQATTGRLGYTF. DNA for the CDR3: TGCGCCAGCAGCCAAGCCACGACAGGGCGGTTAGGGTACACCTTC.

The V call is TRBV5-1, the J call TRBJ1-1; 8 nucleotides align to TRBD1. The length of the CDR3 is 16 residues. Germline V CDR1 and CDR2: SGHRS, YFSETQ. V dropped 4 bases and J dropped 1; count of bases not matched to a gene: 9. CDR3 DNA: TGCGCCAGCAGCCGGCTGGGGACAGGCAGGAACACTGAAGCTTTCTTT. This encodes CASSRLGTGRNTEAFF.

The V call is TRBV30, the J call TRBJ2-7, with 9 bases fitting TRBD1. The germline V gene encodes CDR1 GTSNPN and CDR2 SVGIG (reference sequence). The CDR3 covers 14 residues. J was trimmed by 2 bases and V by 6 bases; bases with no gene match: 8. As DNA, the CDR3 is TGTGCCTGCGTACACCGGGACAGGGCCTACGAGCAGTACTTC. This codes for CACVHRDRAYEQYF.

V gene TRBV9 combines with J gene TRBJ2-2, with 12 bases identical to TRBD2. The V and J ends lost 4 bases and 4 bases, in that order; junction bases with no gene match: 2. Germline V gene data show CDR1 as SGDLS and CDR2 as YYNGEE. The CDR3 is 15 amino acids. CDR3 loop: CASSTSGRTTGELFF. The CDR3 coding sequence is TGTGCCAGCAGCACTAGCGGGAGGACCACCGGGGAGCTGTTTTTT.

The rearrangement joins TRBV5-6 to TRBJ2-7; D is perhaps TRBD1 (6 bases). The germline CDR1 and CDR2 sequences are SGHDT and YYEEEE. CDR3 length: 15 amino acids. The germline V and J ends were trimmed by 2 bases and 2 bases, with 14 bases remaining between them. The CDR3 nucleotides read TGTGCCAGCAGCTTACTCAACAGGGAAGCCTACGAGCAGTACTTC. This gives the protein CASSLLNREAYEQYF.

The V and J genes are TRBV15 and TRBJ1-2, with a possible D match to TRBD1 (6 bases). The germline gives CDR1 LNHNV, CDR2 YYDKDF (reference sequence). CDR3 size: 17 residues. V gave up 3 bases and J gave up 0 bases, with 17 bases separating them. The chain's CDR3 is CATSSGLDSLANYGYTF. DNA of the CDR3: TGTGCCACCAGCAGTGGACTGGACAGCCTTGCTAACTATGGCTACACCTTC.

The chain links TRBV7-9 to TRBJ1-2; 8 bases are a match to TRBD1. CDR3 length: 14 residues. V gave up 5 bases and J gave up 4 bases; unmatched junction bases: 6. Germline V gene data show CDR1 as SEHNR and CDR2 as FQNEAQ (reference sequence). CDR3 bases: TGTGCCAGCAGCCGACAGGGGATGGCCTATGGCTACACCTTC. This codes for CASSRQGMAYGYTF.

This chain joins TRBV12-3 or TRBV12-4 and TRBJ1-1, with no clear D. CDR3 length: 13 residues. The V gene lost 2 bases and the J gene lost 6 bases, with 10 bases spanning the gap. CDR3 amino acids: CASSLRGRAEAFF. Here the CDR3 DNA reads TGTGCCAGCAGTTTAAGAGGCCGCGCTGAAGCTTTCTTT.

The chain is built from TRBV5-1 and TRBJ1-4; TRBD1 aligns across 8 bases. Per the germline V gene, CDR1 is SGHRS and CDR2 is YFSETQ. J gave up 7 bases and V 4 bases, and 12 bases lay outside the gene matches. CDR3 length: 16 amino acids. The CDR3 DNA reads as TGCGCCAGCAGCGCCGAAGGGGACAGGAGTAGTGAAAAACTGTTTTTT. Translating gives CASSAEGDRSSEKLFF.

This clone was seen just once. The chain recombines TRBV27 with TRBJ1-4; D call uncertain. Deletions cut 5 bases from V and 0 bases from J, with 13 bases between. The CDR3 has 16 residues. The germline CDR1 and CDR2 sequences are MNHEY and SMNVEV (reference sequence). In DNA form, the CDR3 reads TGTGCCAGCAGTCCGCTCCGGGATGCAACTAATGAAAAACTGTTTTTT. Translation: CASSPLRDATNEKLFF.